The T cell receptor beta chain described here comes from a study of T cell repertoires in cytomegalovirus infection. The length of the CDR3 is 15 residues. V lost 6 bases, J lost 7 bases, and 12 bases stayed unmatched. Germline V gene sequence: CDR1 LNHDA, CDR2 SQIVND (reference sequence). Of note for this clonotype: The target antigen is unknown.

Each CDR3 protein is one row after TCRdb ran MiXCR on the reads. The repertoire consists of about 500,000 distinct CDR3 sequences, with 33% occurring once and the leading ten covering 15% to 20%. The rearrangement joins TRBV19 to TRBJ2-3; 8 bases line up with TRBD1. This material consisted of cultured PBMCs, taken from culture after CMV antigen stimulation. This TCR was recovered from a human donor in good health (CMV status not recorded). Some clones in this sample may be carry-over from other donors' samples. CDR3 DNA sequence: TGTGCCAGTAGCCAACCGGGACAGGATTTTAATACGCAGTATTTT. Translated: CASSQPGQDFNTQYF. The full variable domain, in which reference TRBV19 and TRBJ2-3 provide the parts outside the CDR3, is DGGITQSPKYLFRKEGQNVTLSCEQNLNHDAMYWYRQDPGQGLRLIYYSQIVNDFQKGDIAEGYSVSREKKESFPLTVTSAQKNPTAFYLCASSQPGQDFNTQYFGPGTRLTVL.